The 25 T cell receptor beta chains given below trace back to one sample, sequenced in a study of CXCR3-negative and CXCR3-positive naive CD8 T cells. Regarding the study as a whole: In CXCR3-positive naive cells, the TRB CDR3s were more hydrophobic than in CXCR3-negative naive cells.

No antigen has been assigned to these receptors. In preparing the TRB cDNA libraries, 5' RACE with UMI labels was used. Using the 5' RACE reads, TCRdb records one entry per CDR3 protein without DNA. In total, the table holds roughly 130,000 distinct CDR3 sequences. Sequenced sample: naive CXCR3+ CD8+ T cells from blood. Subset denoted: CD45RO-CCR7+CD27+CD95- naive CD8+ T cells expressing CXCR3 (TNR3+). The receptors were sampled from a human donor in good health. Some clones in this sample may be carry-over from other donors' samples.

This sequence joins TRBV27 and TRBJ2-3; TCRdb picks TRBD2, but there is no DNA to check that call. Germline V gives CDR1 MNHEY, CDR2 SMNVEV (reference sequence). The CDR3 sequence is 16 residues long. The CDR3 sequence: CASRRTSGWSTDTQYF.

This CDR3 is CATSRVGEIYEQYF. The J gene is TRBJ2-7, the V gene TRBV15. The CDR3 is 14 residues long. The germline V gene has CDR1 LNHNV and CDR2 YYDKDF (reference sequence).

The V gene is TRBV20-1, the J gene TRBJ2-1; absent DNA, TCRdb's TRBD2 call cannot be checked. This CDR3 spans 16 amino acids. Germline CDR1 DFQATT, CDR2 SNEGSKA (reference sequence). The CDR3 sequence is CSARADSGSTINEQFF.

This chain uses TRBV7-8 with TRBJ1-4; TCRdb reports TRBD1, a call that lacks DNA to check it against. Looked up from germline, CDR1 is SGHVS and CDR2 is FQNEAQ. The CDR3 consists of 15 residues. Here the CDR3 reads CASSLVAGVNEKLFF.

The V gene is TRBV3-1, the J gene TRBJ1-2. The CDR3 totals 15 residues. Per germline, CDR1 LGHDT and CDR2 YNNKEL (reference sequence). CDR3 in amino acids: CASSQDGRNNYGYTF.

This chain joins TRBV29-1 and TRBJ1-2. This CDR3 is 14 amino acids long. Per germline, CDR1 SQVTM and CDR2 ANQGSEA. The CDR3 protein is CSVVDREVNYGYTF.

The V and J genes are TRBV9 and TRBJ2-5; TCRdb returns TRBD1, unconfirmable since there is no DNA. From germline, CDR1 is SGDLS and CDR2 YYNGEE. The CDR3 spans 15 residues. CDR3 amino acids: CASSNGAGSSETQYF.

V is TRBV4-2 and J is TRBJ2-1. Germline V gene data show CDR1 as LGHNA and CDR2 as YNFKEQ. The CDR3 length is 13 residues. This CDR3 reads CASSQDYPNEQFF.

The rearrangement joins TRBV2 to TRBJ2-3. The CDR3 is made up of 14 amino acids. Germline V lookup: CDR1 SNHLY, CDR2 FYNNEI. CDR3 loop: CASSDITGTDTQYF.

This rearrangement joins TRBV10-3 to TRBJ2-3; the TRBD2 assignment by TCRdb is unverifiable without DNA. CDR3 size: 11 residues. Per the germline V gene, CDR1 is ENHRY and CDR2 is SYGVKD. The CDR3 here is CATLDFDTEYF.

The chain has TRBV5-6 and TRBJ1-2; TCRdb's D call, TRBD1, is unchecked because there is no DNA. The germline gives CDR1 SGHDT, CDR2 YYEEEE. The CDR3 is 15 residues long. CDR3 protein: CASSLGTALIYGYTF. Supplemented by reference TRBV5-6 and TRBJ1-2, the full variable domain reads DAGVTQSPTHLIKTRGQQVTLRCSPKSGHDTVSWYQQALGQGPQFIFQYYEEEERQRGNFPDRFSGHQFPNYSSELNVNALLLGDSALYLCASSLGTALIYGYTFGSGTRLTVV.

This sequence joins TRBV3-1 and TRBJ1-1. There are 15 residues in the CDR3. The germline V gene encodes CDR1 LGHDT and CDR2 YNNKEL (reference sequence). CDR3 region: CASSQEVGFLPEAFF. Complete variable domain (other parts from reference TRBV3-1 and TRBJ1-1): DTAVSQTPKYLVTQMGNDKSIKCEQNLGHDTMYWYKQDSKKFLKIMFSYNNKELIINETVPNRFSPKSPDKAHLNLHINSLELGDSAVYFCASSQEVGFLPEAFFGQGTRLTVV.

The chain couples TRBV29-1 to TRBJ1-5. Germline-derived CDR1 and CDR2 are SQVTM and ANQGSEA. This CDR3 spans 13 amino acids. This CDR3 reads CSVEVEYNQPQHF.

CDR3 sequence reads: CASSPGAQNEKLFF. V and J are TRBV12-3 or TRBV12-4 and TRBJ1-4; absent DNA, TCRdb's TRBD1 call cannot be checked. The CDR3 covers 14 residues.

This chain's CDR3 is CASNPRTSLHEQFF. V and J are TRBV5-4 and TRBJ2-1; TCRdb designates TRBD2, a call that cannot be tested without DNA. Per germline, CDR1 SGHNT and CDR2 YYREEE (reference sequence). This CDR3 region has 14 residues.

This chain connects TRBV7-9 to TRBJ2-7; TCRdb outputs TRBD1, but without DNA this stays unchecked. The V gene's germline CDR1 is SEHNR and CDR2 FQNEAQ (reference sequence). The CDR3 is 15 residues long. CDR3 sequence reads: CASSSTRDSSYEQYF.

The rearrangement uses TRBV25-1 and TRBJ2-1; without DNA, the TCRdb call of TRBD1 cannot be checked. In germline, CDR1 is MGHDK, CDR2 SYGVNS. The CDR3 is 16 residues long. This chain's CDR3 is CASSAGSGKAYNEQFF.

The chain joins TRBV7-2 to TRBJ1-2; TCRdb lists TRBD1, though no DNA is available to test this call. CDR3 length: 17 residues. The germline CDR1 and CDR2 sequences are SGHTA and FQGNSA. The CDR3 here is CASSLWERGAGSYGYTF.

V gene TRBV28 combines with J gene TRBJ2-5; TCRdb's D call of TRBD1 is untestable without DNA. This CDR3 has 16 amino acids. Germline CDR1 MDHEN, CDR2 SYDVKM. The CDR3 loop reads CASSVTPTESQETQYF.

The J gene is TRBJ2-5, the V gene TRBV7-6; TCRdb reports TRBD2, a call that lacks DNA to check it against. CDR1 SGHVS and CDR2 FNYEAQ come from the germline V gene. The CDR3 contains 17 residues. The CDR3 protein is CASSPRLAGVGQETQYF.

This sequence joins TRBV6-2 or TRBV6-3 and TRBJ2-7; TCRdb returns TRBD1, unconfirmable since there is no DNA. The CDR3 sequence is 14 residues long. The germline V gene has CDR1 MNHEY and CDR2 SVGEGT. The CDR3 here is CASREAGAAYEQYF.

This chain uses TRBV7-9 with TRBJ2-1; TCRdb picks TRBD1, but there is no DNA to check that call. The germline V gene has CDR1 SEHNR and CDR2 FQNEAQ (reference sequence). The CDR3 length is 16 residues. This CDR3 is CASSPAQGYPYNEQLF.

This rearrangement joins TRBV7-2 to TRBJ1-4; TCRdb proposes TRBD1, but this gene call is untestable without DNA. The CDR3 has 15 amino acids. Germline assignment: CDR1 SGHTA and CDR2 FQGNSA. This CDR3 is CASSLEGVFNEKLFF.

The J gene is TRBJ2-2, the V gene TRBV24-1; the D call of TRBD1 rests on TCRdb alone, since no DNA is present to check it. Germline V CDR1 and CDR2: KGHDR, SFDVKD. The CDR3 extends over 19 amino acids. The CDR3: CATSDPGSQKGIEAGELFF.

Here the CDR3 reads CASSLTGGAREQYF. The V gene is TRBV5-1, the J gene TRBJ2-7; TCRdb reports TRBD1, a call that lacks DNA to check it against. This CDR3 comprises 14 residues. CDR1 is SGHRS and CDR2 is YFSETQ in the germline V gene.